These 6 T cell receptor beta chains were all obtained from the same sample, sequenced in a study of T-cell memory formation after mild COVID-19. One entry per CDR3 protein, called by TCRdb with MiXCR from the 5' RACE reads. Among around 390,000 distinct CDR3 sequences listed, more than 15% were seen once. Sequencing was done on a sample of PBMCs or a T cell subset sorted from them (not recorded which). Receptors originate from a man between 18 and 29 years old who had mild COVID-19 (a few samples of this study predate the infection). Cell type and time point are not known.

This clonotype was observed a few times. The rearrangement joins TRBV5-1 to TRBJ2-1, with D hard to call. V dropped 0 bases and J dropped 12 bases, with 10 bases sitting between them. CDR1 and CDR2 (germline): SGHRS, YFSETQ. CDR3 length: 12 amino acids. In nucleotides, the CDR3 is TGCGCCAGCAGCTTGGATAGGTTATTGCAGTTCTTC. Translating gives CASSLDRLLQFF.

A few counts support this clonotype. J is TRBJ1-2 and V is TRBV5-1; no clear D gene. The germline V gene encodes CDR1 SGHRS and CDR2 YFSETQ. The V gene lost 1 base and the J gene lost 7 bases, with 11 bases spanning the gap. CDR3 length: 13 residues. The CDR3 here is CASSLRAEGGYTF. In DNA form, the CDR3 reads TGCGCCAGCAGCTTGCGAGCCGAGGGTGGCTACACCTTC.

J is TRBJ2-6 and V is TRBV6-5; D unclear. The V gene's germline CDR1 is MNHEY and CDR2 SVGAGI. V lost 3 bases and J 2 bases, leaving 5 bases between the germline ends. The CDR3 runs to 14 residues. This chain's CDR3 is CASSYNPGANVLTF. CDR3 nucleotides: TGTGCCAGCAGTTATAACCCTGGGGCCAACGTCCTGACTTTC.

The chain recombines TRBV27 with TRBJ2-5; possibly TRBD2 for D (6 bases). The CDR3 length is 14 residues. Germline CDR1 is MNHEY and CDR2 is SMNVEV (reference sequence). Between the trimmed V and J ends, which lost 0 bases and 5 bases, there was a span of 10 bases. The CDR3 DNA is TGTGCCAGCAGTTTATCTAGCGGAGGGGAGACCCAGTACTTC. Protein sequence: CASSLSSGGETQYF.

The rearrangement uses TRBV2 and TRBJ1-4, with 7 bases fitting TRBD1. Germline-derived CDR1 and CDR2 are SNHLY and FYNNEI. The CDR3 runs to 15 residues. The ends lost 6 bases at V and 7 bases at J; junction bases unmatched: 11. CDR3 sequence: CASRARGGAGEKLFF. CDR3 DNA: TGTGCCAGCAGGGCTCGAGGGGGCGCGGGTGAAAAACTGTTTTTT.

This clonotype was counted at least ten times. The chain employs TRBV4-1 and TRBJ1-1; D gene unclear. With 3 bases removed from V and 0 bases from J, the gap between germline ends came to 8 bases. Germline V gene lookup returns CDR1 MGHRA and CDR2 YSYEKL. The CDR3 spans 14 residues. The chain's CDR3 is CASSQGLLNTEAFF. The CDR3 DNA reads as TGCGCCAGCAGCCAGGGATTATTGAACACTGAAGCTTTCTTT.